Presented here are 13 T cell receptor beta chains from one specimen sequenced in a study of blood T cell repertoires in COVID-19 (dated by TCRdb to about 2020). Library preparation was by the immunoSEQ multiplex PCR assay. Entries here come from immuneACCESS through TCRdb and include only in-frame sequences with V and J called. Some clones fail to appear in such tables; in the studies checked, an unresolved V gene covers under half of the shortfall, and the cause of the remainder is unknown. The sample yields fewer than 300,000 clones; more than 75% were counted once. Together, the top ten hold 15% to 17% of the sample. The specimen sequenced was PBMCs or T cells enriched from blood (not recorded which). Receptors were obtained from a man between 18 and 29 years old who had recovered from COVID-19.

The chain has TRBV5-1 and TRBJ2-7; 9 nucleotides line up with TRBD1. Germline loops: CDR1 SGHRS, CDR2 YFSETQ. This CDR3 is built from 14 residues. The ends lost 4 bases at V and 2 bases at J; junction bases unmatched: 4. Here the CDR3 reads CASSPRQGAYEQYF. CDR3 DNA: TGCGCCAGCAGCCCCAGACAGGGGGCCTACGAGCAGTACTTC.

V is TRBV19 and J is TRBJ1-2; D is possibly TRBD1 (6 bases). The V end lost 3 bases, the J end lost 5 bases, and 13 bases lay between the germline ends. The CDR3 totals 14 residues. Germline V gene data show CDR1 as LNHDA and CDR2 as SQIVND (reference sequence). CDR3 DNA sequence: TGTGCCAGTAGTATCCCAGGGACACTGTATGGCTACACCTTC. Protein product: CASSIPGTLYGYTF. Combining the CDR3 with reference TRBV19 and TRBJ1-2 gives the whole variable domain DGGITQSPKYLFRKEGQNVTLSCEQNLNHDAMYWYRQDPGQGLRLIYYSQIVNDFQKGDIAEGYSVSREKKESFPLTVTSAQKNPTAFYLCASSIPGTLYGYTFGSGTRLTVV.

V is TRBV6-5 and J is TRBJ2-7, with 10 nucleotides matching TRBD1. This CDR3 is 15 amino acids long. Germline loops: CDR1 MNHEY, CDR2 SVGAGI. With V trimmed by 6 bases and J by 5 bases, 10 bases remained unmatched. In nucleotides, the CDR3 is TGTGCCAGCAGCCGCCTCGGGACAGGGGTGAACGAGCAGTACTTC. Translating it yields CASSRLGTGVNEQYF.

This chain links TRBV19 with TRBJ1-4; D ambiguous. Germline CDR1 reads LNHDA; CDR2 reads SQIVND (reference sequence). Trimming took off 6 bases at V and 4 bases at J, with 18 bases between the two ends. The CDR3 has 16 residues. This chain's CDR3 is CASSPMLEPLNEKLFF. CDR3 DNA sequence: TGTGCCAGTAGCCCGATGTTGGAGCCCCTTAATGAAAAACTGTTTTTT.

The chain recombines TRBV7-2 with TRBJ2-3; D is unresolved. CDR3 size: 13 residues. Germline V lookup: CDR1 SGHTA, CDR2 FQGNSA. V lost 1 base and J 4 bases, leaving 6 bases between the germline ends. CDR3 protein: CASSLVSADTQYF. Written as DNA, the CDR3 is TGTGCCAGCAGCTTAGTTTCAGCAGATACGCAGTATTTT.

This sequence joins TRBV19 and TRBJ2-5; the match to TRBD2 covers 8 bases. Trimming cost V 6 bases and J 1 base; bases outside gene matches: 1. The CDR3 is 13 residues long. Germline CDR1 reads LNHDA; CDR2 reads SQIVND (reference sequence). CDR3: CASRGLGQETQYF. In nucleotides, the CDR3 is TGTGCCAGTAGGGGACTAGGCCAAGAGACCCAGTACTTC.

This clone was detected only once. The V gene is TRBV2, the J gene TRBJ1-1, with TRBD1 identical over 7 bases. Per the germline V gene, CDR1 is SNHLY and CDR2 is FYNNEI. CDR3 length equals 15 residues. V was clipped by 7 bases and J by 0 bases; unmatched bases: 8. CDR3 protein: CASNGGGRMNTEAFF. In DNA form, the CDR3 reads TGTGCCAGCAATGGAGGGGGCCGGATGAACACTGAAGCTTTCTTT.

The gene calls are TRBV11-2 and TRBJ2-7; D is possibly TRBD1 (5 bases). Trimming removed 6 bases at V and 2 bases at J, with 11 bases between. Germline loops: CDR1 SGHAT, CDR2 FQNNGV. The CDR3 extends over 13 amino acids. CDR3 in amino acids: CASSQQATYEQYF. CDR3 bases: TGTGCCAGCAGTCAACAGGCAACCTACGAGCAGTACTTC.

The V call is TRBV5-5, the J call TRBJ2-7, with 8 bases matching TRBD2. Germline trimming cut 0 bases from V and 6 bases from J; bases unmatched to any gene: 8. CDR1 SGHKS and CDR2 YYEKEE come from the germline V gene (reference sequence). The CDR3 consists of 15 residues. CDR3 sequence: CASSLVGLVSREQYF. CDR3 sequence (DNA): TGTGCCAGCAGCTTGGTGGGACTAGTCTCCCGCGAGCAGTACTTC.

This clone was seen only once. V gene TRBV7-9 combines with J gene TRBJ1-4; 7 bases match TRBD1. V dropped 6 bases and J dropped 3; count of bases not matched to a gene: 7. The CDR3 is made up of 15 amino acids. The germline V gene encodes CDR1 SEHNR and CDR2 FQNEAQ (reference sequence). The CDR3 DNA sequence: TGTGCCAGCAGGACCCTAGGGGGCTCTAATGAAAAACTGTTTTTT. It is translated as CASRTLGGSNEKLFF.

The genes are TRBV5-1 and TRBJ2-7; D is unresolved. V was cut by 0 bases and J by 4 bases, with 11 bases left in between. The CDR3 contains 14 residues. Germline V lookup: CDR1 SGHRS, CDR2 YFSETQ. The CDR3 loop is CASSLEPRSYEQYF. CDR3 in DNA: TGCGCCAGCAGCTTGGAGCCAAGAAGTTACGAGCAGTACTTC.

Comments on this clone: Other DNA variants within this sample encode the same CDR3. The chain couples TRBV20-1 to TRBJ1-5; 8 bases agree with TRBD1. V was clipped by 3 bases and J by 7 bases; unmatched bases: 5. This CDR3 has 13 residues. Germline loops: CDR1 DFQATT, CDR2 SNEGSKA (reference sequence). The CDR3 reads CSASDRGRQPQHF. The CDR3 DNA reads TGCAGTGCTAGTGACAGGGGAAGGCAGCCCCAGCATTTT.

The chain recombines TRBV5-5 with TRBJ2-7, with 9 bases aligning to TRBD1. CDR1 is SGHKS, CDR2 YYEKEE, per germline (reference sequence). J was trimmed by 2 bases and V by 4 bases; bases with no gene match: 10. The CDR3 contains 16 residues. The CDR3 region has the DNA TGTGCCAGCAGCCCAGGTAGGGACAGGGTTCCCTACGAGCAGTACTTC. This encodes CASSPGRDRVPYEQYF.